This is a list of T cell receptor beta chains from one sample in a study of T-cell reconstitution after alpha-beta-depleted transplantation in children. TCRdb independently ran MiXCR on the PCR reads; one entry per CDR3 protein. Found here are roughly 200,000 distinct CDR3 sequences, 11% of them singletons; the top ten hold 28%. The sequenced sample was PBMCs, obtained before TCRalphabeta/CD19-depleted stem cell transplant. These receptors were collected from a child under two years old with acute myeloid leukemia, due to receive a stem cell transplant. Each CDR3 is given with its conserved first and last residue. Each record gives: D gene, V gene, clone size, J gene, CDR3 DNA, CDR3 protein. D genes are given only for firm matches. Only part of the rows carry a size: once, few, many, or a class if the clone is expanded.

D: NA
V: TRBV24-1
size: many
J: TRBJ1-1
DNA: TGTGCCACCAGTGATAACAGGGATAACACTGAAGCTTTCTTT
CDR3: CATSDNRDNTEAFF

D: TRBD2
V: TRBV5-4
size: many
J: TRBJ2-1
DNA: TGTGCCAGCAGCCGGAGCGCTAGCGGGAGTAATGAGCAGTTCTTC
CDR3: CASSRSASGSNEQFF

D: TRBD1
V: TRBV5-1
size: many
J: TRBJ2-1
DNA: TGCGCCAGCAGGTTTACAGGGGATGAGCAGTTCTTC
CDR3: CASRFTGDEQFF

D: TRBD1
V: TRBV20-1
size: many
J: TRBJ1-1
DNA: TGCAGTGCCAGGGGGGGCACTGAAGCTTTCTTT
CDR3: CSARGGTEAFF

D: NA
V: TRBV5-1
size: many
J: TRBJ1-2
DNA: TGCGCCAGCAGCAGCCCCAGGGGCCCGTCTAGGGGCTACACCTTC
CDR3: CASSSPRGPSRGYTF

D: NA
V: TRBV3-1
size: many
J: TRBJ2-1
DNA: TGTGCCAGCAGCCAATATTTTGCGGACAATGAGCAGTTCTTC
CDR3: CASSQYFADNEQFF

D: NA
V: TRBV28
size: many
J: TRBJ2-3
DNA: TGTGCCATCCCTATCACTGGCACAGATACGCAGTATTTT
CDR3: CAIPITGTDTQYF

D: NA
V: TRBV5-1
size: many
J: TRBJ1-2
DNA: TGCGCCAGCAGCCCCGTCAACTATGGCTACACCTTC
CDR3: CASSPVNYGYTF

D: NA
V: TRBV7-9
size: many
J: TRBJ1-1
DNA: TGTGCCAGCACGGGGGAAAGCAACACTGAAGCTTTCTTT
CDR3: CASTGESNTEAFF

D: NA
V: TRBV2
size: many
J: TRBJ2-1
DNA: TGTGCCAGCAATCCCAACCCGAGCTCCTACAATGAGCAGTTCTTC
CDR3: CASNPNPSSYNEQFF

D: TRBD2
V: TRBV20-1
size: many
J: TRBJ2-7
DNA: TGCAGTGCTAGAGATATAGGACTAGCGAGTTACGAGCAGTACTTC
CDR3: CSARDIGLASYEQYF

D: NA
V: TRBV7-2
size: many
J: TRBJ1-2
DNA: TGTGCCAGCAGCTCCCTTAAGGGAAGTGGCTACACCTTC
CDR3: CASSSLKGSGYTF

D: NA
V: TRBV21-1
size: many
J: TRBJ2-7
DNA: TGTGCCAGCAGCAATTCCCCCAGGGAACGGACTTACGAGCAGTACTTC
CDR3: CASSNSPRERTYEQYF

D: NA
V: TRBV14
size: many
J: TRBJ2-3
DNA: TGTGCCAGCAGCCAAGTCTCCCACAAGACCTACACAGATACGCAGTATTTT
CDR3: CASSQVSHKTYTDTQYF

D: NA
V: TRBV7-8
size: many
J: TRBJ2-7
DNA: TGTGCCAGCAGCTCCACTTCTTGGGAGCAGTACTTC
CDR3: CASSSTSWEQYF

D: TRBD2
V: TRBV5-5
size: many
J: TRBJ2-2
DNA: TGTGCCAGCAGCTTGGCCTCGAGTAGCGGGGGAAACACCGGGGAGCTGTTTTTT
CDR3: CASSLASSSGGNTGELFF

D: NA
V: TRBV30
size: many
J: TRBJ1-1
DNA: TGTGCCTGGAGTCGAAGTATGAACACTGAAGCTTTCTTT
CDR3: CAWSRSMNTEAFF

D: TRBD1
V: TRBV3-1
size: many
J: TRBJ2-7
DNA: TGTGCCAGCAGCCGAGGGACAGGGGGCGAGCAGTACTTC
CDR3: CASSRGTGGEQYF

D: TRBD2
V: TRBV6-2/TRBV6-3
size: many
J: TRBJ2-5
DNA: TGTGCCACCAGGACTAGCGGCCAAGAGACCCAGTACTTC
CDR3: CATRTSGQETQYF

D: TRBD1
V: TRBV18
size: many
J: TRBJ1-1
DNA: TGTGCCAGCTCACCAGGGCAGGGGGCATCCGAAGCTTTCTTT
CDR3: CASSPGQGASEAFF

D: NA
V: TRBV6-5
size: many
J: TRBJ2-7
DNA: TGTGCCAGCAGTTACTCGAACCCAGGCCTCTCCTACGAGCAGTACTTC
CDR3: CASSYSNPGLSYEQYF

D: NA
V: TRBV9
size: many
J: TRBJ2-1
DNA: TGTGCCAGCAGCGTGACTGTCAATGAGCAGTTCTTC
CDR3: CASSVTVNEQFF

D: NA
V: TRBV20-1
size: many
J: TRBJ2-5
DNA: TGCAGTGCTAGAGTGGCGGGCCCAGAGACCCAGTACTTC
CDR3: CSARVAGPETQYF

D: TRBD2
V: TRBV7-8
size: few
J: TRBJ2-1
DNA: TGTGCCAGCAGCTTAGGAGGTAGCGGGGGGAGCTCCTACAATGAGCAGTTCTTC
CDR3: CASSLGGSGGSSYNEQFF

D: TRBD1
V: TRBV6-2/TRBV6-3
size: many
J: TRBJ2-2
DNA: TGTGCCAGCAGATCCCGACAGGGTCCGGGCACCGGGGAGCTGTTTTTT
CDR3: CASRSRQGPGTGELFF

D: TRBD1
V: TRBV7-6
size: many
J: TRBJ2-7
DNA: TGTGCCAGCAGCTATGGACAGGGCTCCTACGAGCAGTACTTC
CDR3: CASSYGQGSYEQYF

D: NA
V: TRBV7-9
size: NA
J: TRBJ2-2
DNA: TGTGCCAGCAGCCAATTCGCGAACACCGGGGAGCTGTTTTTT
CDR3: CASSQFANTGELFF

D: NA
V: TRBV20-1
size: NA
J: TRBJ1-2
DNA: TGCAGTGCTAGATTCGGCTACACCTTC
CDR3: CSARFGYTF

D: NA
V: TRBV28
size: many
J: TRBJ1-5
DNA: TGTGCCAGCAGTCCCTCGAGGGGGGTAAATCAGCCCCAGCATTTT
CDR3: CASSPSRGVNQPQHF

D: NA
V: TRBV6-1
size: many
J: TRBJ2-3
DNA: TGTGCCAGCAGTGATCACGGCGGGATGAGCACAGATACGCAGTATTTT
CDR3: CASSDHGGMSTDTQYF

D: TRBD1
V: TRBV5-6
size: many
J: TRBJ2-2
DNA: TGTGCCAGCAGCTGGACAGGGGCCGGGGAGCTGTTTTTT
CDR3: CASSWTGAGELFF

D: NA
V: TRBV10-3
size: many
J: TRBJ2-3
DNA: TGTGCCATCAGTGAGTCGAGCTATCTTGGGCTAGCCCCAGATACGCAGTATTTT
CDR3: CAISESSYLGLAPDTQYF

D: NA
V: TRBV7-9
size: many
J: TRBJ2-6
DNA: TGTGCCAGCAGCTCCAGGGAAAAGAGTTCTGGGGCCAACGTCCTGACTTTC
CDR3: CASSSREKSSGANVLTF

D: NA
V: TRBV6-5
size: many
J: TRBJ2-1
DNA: TGTGCCAGCAGTTACTCCGTTTTCGATGAGCAGTTCTTC
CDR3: CASSYSVFDEQFF

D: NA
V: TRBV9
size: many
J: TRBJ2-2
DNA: TGTGCCAGCAGCCCCAGAGGAGGGAGAACGGTCGGGGAGCTGTTTTTT
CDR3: CASSPRGGRTVGELFF

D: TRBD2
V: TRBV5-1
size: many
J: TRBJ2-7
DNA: TGCGCCAGCAGCTTGGCAGCGGGAGCCTATGGAGAGCAGTACTTC
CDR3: CASSLAAGAYGEQYF

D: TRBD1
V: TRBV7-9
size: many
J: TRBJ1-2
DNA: TGTGCCAGCAGCCGAGCAGGGGGCTATGGCTACACCTTC
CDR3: CASSRAGGYGYTF